What follows is one TCR beta chain and its context. Under the authors' procedure: Reference gene primer amplification yielded estimated nucleated cell counts. Sequenced by immunoSEQ multiplex PCR; TCRdb stores in-frame clones only, minus some. V, J and clone size reflect that table, while D and trimming were determined from the DNA. This sample has around 270,000 clones, with roughly 89% found just once. These data belong to a study of blood T cell repertoires in COVID-19. About the study: COVID-19 samples, acute and convalescent, were from the United States, Italy and Spain. PBMCs, B-cell-depleted T cells, or T cells were the source of the cDNA or gDNA that made up the material.

The germline gives CDR1 SNHLY, CDR2 FYNNEI. The CDR3 runs 14 residues. V was shortened by 5 bases and J by 6 bases, with 15 bases between the two germline ends. V and J are TRBV2 and TRBJ2-3, with D possibly matching TRBD2 (6 bases). Material: peripheral blood. This sequence originates from a woman between 35 and 50 years old who had recovered from COVID-19. CDR3 in amino acids: CASSRTRAGDTQYF. The CDR3 DNA sequence: TGTGCCAGCAGTCGGACACGAGCGGGTGATACGCAGTATTTT.